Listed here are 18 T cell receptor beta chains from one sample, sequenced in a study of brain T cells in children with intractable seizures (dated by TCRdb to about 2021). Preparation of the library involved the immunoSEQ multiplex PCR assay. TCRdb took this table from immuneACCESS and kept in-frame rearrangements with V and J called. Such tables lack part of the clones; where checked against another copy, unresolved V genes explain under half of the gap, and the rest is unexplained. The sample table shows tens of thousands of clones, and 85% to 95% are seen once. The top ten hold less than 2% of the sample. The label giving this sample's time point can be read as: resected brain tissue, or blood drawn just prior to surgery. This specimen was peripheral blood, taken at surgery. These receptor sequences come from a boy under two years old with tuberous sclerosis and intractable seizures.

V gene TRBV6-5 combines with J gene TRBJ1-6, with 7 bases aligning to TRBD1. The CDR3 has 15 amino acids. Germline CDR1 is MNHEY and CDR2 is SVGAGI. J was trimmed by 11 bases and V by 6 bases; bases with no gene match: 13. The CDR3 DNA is TGTGCCAGCAGGGACGGGGACAGCGGCAGGACACCCCTCCACTTT. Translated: CASRDGDSGRTPLHF.

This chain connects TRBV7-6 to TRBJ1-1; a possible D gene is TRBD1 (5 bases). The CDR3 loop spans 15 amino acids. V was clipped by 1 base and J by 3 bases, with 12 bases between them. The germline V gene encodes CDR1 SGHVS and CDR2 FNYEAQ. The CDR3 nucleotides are TGTGCCAGCAGCTTAGTTCTCTTGGGGCACACTGAAGCTTTCTTT. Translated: CASSLVLLGHTEAFF.

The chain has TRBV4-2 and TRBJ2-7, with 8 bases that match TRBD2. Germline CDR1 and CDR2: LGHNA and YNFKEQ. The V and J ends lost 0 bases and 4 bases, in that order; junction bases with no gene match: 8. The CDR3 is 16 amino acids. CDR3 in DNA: TGTGCCAGCAGCCAAGATCGGGGGGGAGTAGGGTACGAGCAGTACTTC. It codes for CASSQDRGGVGYEQYF.

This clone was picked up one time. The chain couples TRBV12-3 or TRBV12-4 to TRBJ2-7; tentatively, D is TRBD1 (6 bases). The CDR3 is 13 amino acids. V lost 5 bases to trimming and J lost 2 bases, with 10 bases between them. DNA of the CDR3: TGTGCCAGCAGTACCGGGACACCCTACGAGCAGTACTTC. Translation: CASSTGTPYEQYF.

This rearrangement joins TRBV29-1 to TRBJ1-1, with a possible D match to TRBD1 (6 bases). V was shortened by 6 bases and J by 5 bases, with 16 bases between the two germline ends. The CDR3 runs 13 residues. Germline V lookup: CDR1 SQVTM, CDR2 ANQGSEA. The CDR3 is CSVLTGWRTEAFF. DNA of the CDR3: TGCAGCGTCTTAACAGGGTGGAGGACTGAAGCTTTCTTT.

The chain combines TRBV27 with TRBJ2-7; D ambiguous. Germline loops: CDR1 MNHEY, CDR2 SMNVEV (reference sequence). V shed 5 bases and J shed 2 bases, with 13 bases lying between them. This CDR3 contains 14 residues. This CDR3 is CASSPTYSTYEQYF. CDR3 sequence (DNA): TGTGCCAGCAGTCCAACCTACTCCACCTACGAGCAGTACTTC.

The DNA of the CDR3 is TGTGCCAGCAGCCGGGTTTCTGAGGGCAGGACCGGGGAGCTGTTTTTT. As protein: CASSRVSEGRTGELFF. The gene calls are TRBV14 and TRBJ2-2, with D possibly TRBD2 on 5 matching bases. V shed 4 bases and J shed 5 bases, with 17 bases lying between them. The CDR3 contains 16 residues. Germline-derived CDR1 and CDR2 are SGHDN and FVKESK. Combining the CDR3 with reference TRBV14 and TRBJ2-2 gives the whole variable domain EAGVTQFPSHSVIEKGQTVTLRCDPISGHDNLYWYRRVMGKEIKFLLHFVKESKQDESGMPNNRFLAERTGGTYSTLKVQPAELEDSGVYFCASSRVSEGRTGELFFGEGSRLTVL.

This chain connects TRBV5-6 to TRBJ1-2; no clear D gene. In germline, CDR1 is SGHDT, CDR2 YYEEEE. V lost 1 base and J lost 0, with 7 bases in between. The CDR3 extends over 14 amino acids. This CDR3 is CASSLWQTNYGYTF. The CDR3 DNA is TGTGCCAGCAGCTTGTGGCAGACTAACTATGGCTACACCTTC.

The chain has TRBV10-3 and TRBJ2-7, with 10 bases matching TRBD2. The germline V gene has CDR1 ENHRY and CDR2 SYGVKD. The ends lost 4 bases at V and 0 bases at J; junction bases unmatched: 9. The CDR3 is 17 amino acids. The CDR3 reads CAISGSPGTSASYEQYF. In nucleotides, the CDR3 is TGTGCCATCAGTGGGTCTCCCGGGACTAGCGCCTCCTACGAGCAGTACTTC.

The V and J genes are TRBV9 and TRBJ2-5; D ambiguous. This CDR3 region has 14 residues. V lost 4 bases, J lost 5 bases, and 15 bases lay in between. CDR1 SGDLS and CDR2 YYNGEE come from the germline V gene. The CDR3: CASSLTPQWETQYF. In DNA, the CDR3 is TGTGCCAGCAGCTTGACGCCCCAGTGGGAGACCCAGTACTTC.

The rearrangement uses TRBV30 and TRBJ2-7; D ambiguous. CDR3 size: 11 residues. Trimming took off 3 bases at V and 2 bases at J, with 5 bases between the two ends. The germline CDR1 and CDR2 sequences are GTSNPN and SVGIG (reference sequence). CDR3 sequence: CAWSKAYEQYF. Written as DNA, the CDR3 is TGTGCCTGGAGCAAAGCCTACGAGCAGTACTTC.

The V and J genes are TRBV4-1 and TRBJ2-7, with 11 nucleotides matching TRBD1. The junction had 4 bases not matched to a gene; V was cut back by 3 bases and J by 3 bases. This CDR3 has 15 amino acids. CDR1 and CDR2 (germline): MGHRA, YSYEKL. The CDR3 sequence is CASSQTGQGDYEQYF. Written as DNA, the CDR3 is TGCGCCAGCAGCCAGACGGGACAGGGGGACTACGAGCAGTACTTC.

The CDR3 sequence: CASSDMVSMVNEQFF. CDR3 DNA: TGTGCCAGCAGTGATATGGTGTCAATGGTCAATGAGCAGTTCTTC. The V and J genes are TRBV6-1 and TRBJ2-1; D gene uncertain. There are 15 residues in the CDR3. CDR1 is MNHNS, CDR2 SASEGT, per germline. Trimming left V 3 bases short and J 6 bases short, with 15 bases between.

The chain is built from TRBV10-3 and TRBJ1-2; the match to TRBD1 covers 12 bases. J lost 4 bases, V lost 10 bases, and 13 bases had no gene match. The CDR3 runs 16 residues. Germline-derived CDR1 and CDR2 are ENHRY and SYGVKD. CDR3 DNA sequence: TGTGCCACCCTTTTGGGGACAGGGGGCGGAGGCTATGGCTACACCTTC. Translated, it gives CATLLGTGGGGYGYTF.

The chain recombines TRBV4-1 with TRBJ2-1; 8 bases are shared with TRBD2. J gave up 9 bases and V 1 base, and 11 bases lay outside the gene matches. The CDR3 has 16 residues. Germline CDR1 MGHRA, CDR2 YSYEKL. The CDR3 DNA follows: TGCGCCAGCAGCCAAGGAGCGGGAGATGCCATTCGTGAGCAGTTCTTC. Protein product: CASSQGAGDAIREQFF.

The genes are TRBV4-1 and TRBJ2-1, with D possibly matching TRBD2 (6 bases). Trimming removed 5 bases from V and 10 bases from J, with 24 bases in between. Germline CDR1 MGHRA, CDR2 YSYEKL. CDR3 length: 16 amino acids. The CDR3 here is CASSSPSIRREAEQFF. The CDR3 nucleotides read TGCGCCAGCAGCTCACCCTCCATCCGGCGGGAAGCGGAGCAGTTCTTC.

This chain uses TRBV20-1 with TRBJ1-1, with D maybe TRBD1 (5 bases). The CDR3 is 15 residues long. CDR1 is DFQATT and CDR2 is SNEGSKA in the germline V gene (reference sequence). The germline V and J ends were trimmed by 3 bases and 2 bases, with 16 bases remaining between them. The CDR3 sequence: CSASLYQGLNTEAFF. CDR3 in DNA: TGCAGTGCTAGTCTATATCAGGGTCTTAACACTGAAGCTTTCTTT.

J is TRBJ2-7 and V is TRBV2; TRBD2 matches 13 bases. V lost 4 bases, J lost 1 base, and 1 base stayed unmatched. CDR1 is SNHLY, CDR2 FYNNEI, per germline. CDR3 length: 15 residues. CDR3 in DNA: TGTGCCAGCAGTGTGGGACTAGCGGGGTCCTACGAGCAGTACTTC. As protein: CASSVGLAGSYEQYF.